The 32 T cell receptor beta chains given below trace back to one sample, sequenced in a study of blood T cell repertoires in COVID-19 (dated by TCRdb to about 2020). Library preparation was by the immunoSEQ multiplex PCR assay. TCRdb took over this immuneACCESS table, retaining in-frame rearrangements with V and J assigned. Such tables are incomplete; in checked studies, under half of the missing clones stem from an unresolved V gene, and the remainder is unexplained. The sample contains roughly 150,000 clones, around 82% of them found a single time. The ten largest clones add up to about 15% of the sample. The sample taken for sequencing was peripheral blood. All receptors come from a human donor with acute or convalescent COVID-19. The donor label of this sample is uncertain.

Here the CDR3 reads CASSAARQARNTIYF. The CDR3 nucleotides are TGTGCCAGCAGCGCGGCCAGACAGGCTCGAAACACCATATATTTT. The chain is built from TRBV5-5 and TRBJ1-3; tentatively, D is TRBD1 (6 bases). This CDR3 has 15 amino acids. Germline CDR1 reads SGHKS; CDR2 reads YYEKEE (reference sequence). Trimming shortened V by 4 bases and J by 5 bases, and 16 bases separated the two germline ends.

This chain joins TRBV19 and TRBJ2-2; 8 nucleotides match TRBD2. V shed 6 bases, J shed 3 bases, and the junction held 24 bases outside the gene matches. Germline-derived CDR1 and CDR2 are LNHDA and SQIVND (reference sequence). CDR3 length: 21 amino acids. CDR3 sequence (DNA): TGTGCCAGTAGCCAACAAATGCTTCAGCGGGGGCACCCGGGGGACACCGGGGAGCTGTTTTTT. It is translated as CASSQQMLQRGHPGDTGELFF.

The V call is TRBV4-3, the J call TRBJ2-7; 13 bases line up with TRBD2. J was trimmed by 3 bases and V by 3 bases; bases with no gene match: 5. The CDR3 sequence is 16 residues long. CDR1 LGHNA and CDR2 YSLEER come from the germline V gene. CDR3: CASSHAGTSGDYEQYF. For the CDR3, the DNA is TGCGCCAGCAGCCACGCCGGGACTAGCGGGGACTACGAGCAGTACTTC.

The chain joins TRBV7-9 to TRBJ2-5, with 9 positions matching TRBD2. After removal of 2 bases from V and 4 bases from J, the junction contained 11 bases not matched to a gene. CDR3 size: 17 residues. Germline assignment: CDR1 SEHNR and CDR2 FQNEAQ (reference sequence). The DNA for the CDR3 is TGTGCCAGCAGCTTACCTATAGGCGGGGGGGCCCTAGAGACCCAGTACTTC. Its translation: CASSLPIGGGALETQYF.

The chain has TRBV5-1 and TRBJ2-3, with D tentatively TRBD1 (6 bases). The CDR3 length is 16 residues. Trimming removed 0 bases from V and 0 bases from J, with 11 bases in between. Germline values: CDR1 SGHRS, CDR2 YFSETQ. Written as DNA, the CDR3 is TGCGCCAGCAGCTTGGAGGGGACATCTAGCACAGATACGCAGTATTTT. Translated: CASSLEGTSSTDTQYF.

The chain combines TRBV27 with TRBJ2-3, with a weak D call TRBD1 (6 bases). CDR1 and CDR2 (germline): MNHEY, SMNVEV (reference sequence). V was clipped by 7 bases and J by 2 bases, with 10 bases between them. The CDR3 is 13 amino acids. CDR3: CASTDRNTDTQYF. The CDR3 region has the DNA TGTGCCAGCACCGACAGGAACACAGATACGCAGTATTTT.

This chain links TRBV19 with TRBJ2-5, with 9 bases matching TRBD1. CDR3 size: 14 residues. J gave up 4 bases and V 3 bases, and 3 bases lay outside the gene matches. Germline assignment: CDR1 LNHDA and CDR2 SQIVND (reference sequence). The CDR3, as DNA: TGTGCCAGTAGTATCGCGGACAGGGGAGAGACCCAGTACTTC. It codes for CASSIADRGETQYF.

J is TRBJ1-5 and V is TRBV19; 7 bases are shared with TRBD1. The CDR3 has 15 residues. The V gene end was trimmed by 4 bases and the J gene end by 3 bases; junction bases not matched to a gene: 6. Germline CDR1 and CDR2: LNHDA and SQIVND (reference sequence). DNA for the CDR3: TGTGCCAGTAGTAGGGGACAGAGCCTCAATCAGCCCCAGCATTTT. Translating it yields CASSRGQSLNQPQHF.

The chain couples TRBV5-1 to TRBJ2-1, with 10 bases fitting TRBD2. The CDR3 runs 13 residues. The J segment lost 8 bases and the V segment lost 4 bases, leaving 3 bases of the junction unmatched. The germline V gene has CDR1 SGHRS and CDR2 YFSETQ. The CDR3 region is CASSGLAGDEQFF. CDR3 in DNA: TGCGCCAGCAGCGGTCTAGCGGGGGATGAGCAGTTCTTC.

The V gene is TRBV19, the J gene TRBJ1-2; TRBD1 aligns across 9 bases. Germline values: CDR1 LNHDA, CDR2 SQIVND (reference sequence). The CDR3 is 14 residues long. The ends lost 4 bases at V and 4 bases at J; junction bases unmatched: 4. DNA of the CDR3: TGTGCCAGTAGTACACGGGACAGGGTCTATGGCTACACCTTC. Its protein product is CASSTRDRVYGYTF.

V and J are TRBV7-2 and TRBJ1-5; D is undetermined. V was cut by 5 bases and J by 7 bases, with 15 bases left in between. Per germline, CDR1 SGHTA and CDR2 FQGNSA. CDR3 length: 14 residues. The CDR3 region is CASSRVSGEQPQHF. The CDR3 DNA sequence: TGTGCCAGCAGCAGGGTTTCCGGGGAACAGCCCCAGCATTTT.

This chain links TRBV15 with TRBJ1-2; tentative D call: TRBD1 (6 bases). Trimming left V 1 base short and J 8 bases short, with 20 bases between. Germline-derived CDR1 and CDR2 are LNHNV and YYDKDF (reference sequence). This CDR3 region has 16 residues. The CDR3 DNA is TGTGCCACCAGCAGAGGAAACAGGGTAGGAGGAGAGGGCTACACCTTC. It yields the protein CATSRGNRVGGEGYTF.

The V call is TRBV7-2, the J call TRBJ1-6; a weak D match, TRBD1 (5 bases). Trimming removed 3 bases at V and 10 bases at J, with 19 bases between. Germline V gene lookup returns CDR1 SGHTA and CDR2 FQGNSA. The CDR3 has 16 residues. The CDR3 DNA reads TGTGCCAGCAGCTTGGCGCAGCCCACCACAGGATCACCCCTCCACTTT. The encoded protein is CASSLAQPTTGSPLHF.

The genes are TRBV18 and TRBJ2-5; D call uncertain. The germline V gene encodes CDR1 KGHSH and CDR2 LQKENI. There are 14 residues in the CDR3. V was cut by 1 base and J by 5 bases, with 11 bases left in between. DNA of the CDR3: TGTGCCAGCTCACCACTAACGAGCACGGAGACCCAGTACTTC. This codes for CASSPLTSTETQYF.

The chain joins TRBV5-1 to TRBJ1-1; TRBD1 is a possible D gene (5 bases). This CDR3 comprises 14 residues. Between the trimmed V and J ends, which lost 3 bases and 1 base, there was a span of 10 bases. Germline V gives CDR1 SGHRS, CDR2 YFSETQ. Here the CDR3 reads CASSYRQRNTEAFF. Written as DNA, the CDR3 is TGCGCCAGCAGCTACCGACAGAGGAACACTGAAGCTTTCTTT.

CDR3 protein: CASSLLGQGGEKLFF. CDR3 coding DNA: TGTGCCAGCAGCTTACTTGGACAGGGGGGTGAAAAACTGTTTTTT. The rearrangement uses TRBV7-2 and TRBJ1-4; TRBD1 matches at 10 bases. In germline, CDR1 is SGHTA, CDR2 FQGNSA. V was pared by 2 bases and J by 7 bases, with 4 bases of the junction left unmatched. This CDR3 spans 15 amino acids.

The genes are TRBV3-1 (or the pseudogene TRBV3-2) and TRBJ1-3, with TRBD1 matching over 7 bases. The CDR3 is 15 residues long. Germline values: CDR1 LGHDT, CDR2 YNNKEL (reference sequence). V shed 4 bases, J shed 2 bases, and the junction held 5 bases outside the gene matches. The CDR3 protein is CASSRGQFAGNTIYF. CDR3 coding DNA: TGTGCCAGCAGCCGGGGACAGTTTGCTGGAAACACCATATATTTT.

The chain joins TRBV7-9 to TRBJ1-1, with no clear D. The V gene lost 5 bases and the J gene lost 1 base, with 8 bases spanning the gap. CDR1 is SEHNR and CDR2 is FQNEAQ in the germline V gene (reference sequence). CDR3 length equals 13 residues. DNA for the CDR3: TGTGCCAGCAGCCAACAGCAGAACACTGAAGCTTTCTTT. This gives the protein CASSQQQNTEAFF.

The chain carries TRBV9 and TRBJ2-1; 10 positions agree with TRBD1. Germline-derived CDR1 and CDR2 are SGDLS and YYNGEE. The CDR3 consists of 16 residues. J gave up 10 bases and V 3 bases, and 13 bases lay outside the gene matches. The CDR3 DNA is TGTGCCAGCAGCGGAGAAAGGGGGACAGGGGTGTTAGAGCAGTTCTTC. This gives the protein CASSGERGTGVLEQFF.

This clone has just one count. This chain joins TRBV5-1 and TRBJ1-1; a possible D gene is TRBD1 (5 bases). In germline, CDR1 is SGHRS, CDR2 YFSETQ. V was shortened by 1 base and J by 2 bases, with 6 bases between the two germline ends. The CDR3 contains 13 residues. The CDR3 spells CASSLQGNTEAFF. CDR3 DNA sequence: TGCGCCAGCAGCTTGCAGGGAAACACTGAAGCTTTCTTT. The full variable domain, its missing parts supplied by reference TRBV5-1 and TRBJ1-1, is KAGVTQTPRYLIKTRGQQVTLSCSPISGHRSVSWYQQTPGQGLQFLFEYFSETQRNKGNFPGRFSGRQFSNSRSEMNVSTLELGDSALYLCASSLQGNTEAFFGQGTRLTVV.

This chain uses TRBV2 with TRBJ1-6; a possible D gene is TRBD1 (5 bases). The germline gives CDR1 SNHLY, CDR2 FYNNEI. V shed 4 bases and J shed 7 bases, with 8 bases lying between them. CDR3 length: 13 amino acids. In DNA, the CDR3 is TGTGCCAGCAGTGTAGGGGTCAATTCACCCCTCCACTTT. This translates into CASSVGVNSPLHF.

V gene TRBV5-1 combines with J gene TRBJ2-3; D gene unclear. V was shortened by 2 bases and J by 1 base, with 11 bases between the two germline ends. The CDR3 is 15 amino acids. CDR1 SGHRS and CDR2 YFSETQ come from the germline V gene. CDR3 DNA: TGCGCCAGCAGCTTACAGAGCAGTCGCACAGATACGCAGTATTTT. It yields the protein CASSLQSSRTDTQYF.

This clone has more than one count but fewer than ten. The chain links TRBV11-2 to TRBJ1-3; D not certain. V lost 0 bases and J lost 0, with 9 bases in between. The CDR3 has 16 residues. Germline V lookup: CDR1 SGHAT, CDR2 FQNNGV. DNA of the CDR3: TGTGCCAGCAGCTTAGATAGTCCCGGCTCTGGAAACACCATATATTTT. Protein: CASSLDSPGSGNTIYF. Combining the CDR3 with reference TRBV11-2 and TRBJ1-3 gives the whole variable domain EAGVAQSPRYKIIEKRQSVAFWCNPISGHATLYWYQQILGQGPKLLIQFQNNGVVDDSQLPKDRFSAERLKGVDSTLKIQPAKLEDSAVYLCASSLDSPGSGNTIYFGEGSWLTVV.

The chain has TRBV6-1 and TRBJ1-6, with 7 bases that match TRBD1. Trimming cost V 3 bases and J 9 bases; bases outside gene matches: 5. Germline values: CDR1 MNHNS, CDR2 SASEGT. The CDR3 covers 14 residues. CDR3 sequence reads: CASSDRDRASPLHF. The CDR3 coding sequence is TGTGCCAGCAGTGACAGAGACAGGGCTTCACCCCTCCACTTT.

The J gene is TRBJ2-7, the V gene TRBV9; weak D call: TRBD1 (5 bases). The CDR3 is made up of 14 amino acids. V lost 1 base to trimming and J lost 2 bases, with 10 bases between them. Germline V CDR1 and CDR2: SGDLS, YYNGEE. The CDR3 DNA sequence: TGTGCCAGCAGCGTAACGACAGAGCCCTACGAGCAGTACTTC. Translated, it gives CASSVTTEPYEQYF.

The chain employs TRBV7-2 and TRBJ2-5, with 8 bases matching TRBD2. Per germline, CDR1 SGHTA and CDR2 FQGNSA. The CDR3 is 14 amino acids. With 3 bases clipped from V and 1 base from J, the junction kept 1 base outside the gene matches. The CDR3 DNA follows: TGTGCCAGCAGCTTCCGGGGGGGCCAAGAGACCCAGTACTTC. Its protein product is CASSFRGGQETQYF.

This chain's CDR3 is CASSAKLAGSTDTQYF. The DNA of the CDR3 is TGTGCCAGCAGCGCTAAGTTAGCGGGGAGCACAGATACGCAGTATTTT. V is TRBV9 and J is TRBJ2-3; 8 bases match TRBD2. Trimming took 3 bases from V and 0 from J; bases not matched to a gene: 6. The germline V gene encodes CDR1 SGDLS and CDR2 YYNGEE. The CDR3 spans 16 residues.

The gene calls are TRBV2 and TRBJ1-5; weak D call: TRBD1 (5 bases). The germline V gene encodes CDR1 SNHLY and CDR2 FYNNEI. V dropped 6 bases and J dropped 6 bases, with 18 bases sitting between them. The CDR3 length is 15 residues. CDR3 sequence reads: CASSTPGRVPQPQHF. CDR3 DNA sequence: TGTGCCAGCAGCACCCCTGGCAGGGTCCCTCAGCCCCAGCATTTT.

CDR3 loop: CASSFWSGTDTQYF. The CDR3 DNA follows: TGTGCCAGCAGCTTTTGGTCGGGCACAGATACGCAGTATTTT. V usage is TRBV11-2 and J usage is TRBJ2-3, with D unresolved. This CDR3 has 14 residues. Germline CDR1 is SGHAT and CDR2 is FQNNGV. Trimming shortened V by 3 bases and J by 1 base, and 8 bases separated the two germline ends.

The rearrangement joins TRBV4-3 to TRBJ1-1, with D uncertain. V was cut by 3 bases and J by 7 bases, with 9 bases left in between. The CDR3 sequence is 12 residues long. Germline V gives CDR1 LGHNA, CDR2 YSLEER. This CDR3 reads CASSHQAGEAFF. CDR3 coding DNA: TGCGCCAGCAGCCACCAGGCGGGTGAAGCTTTCTTT.

This rearrangement joins TRBV2 to TRBJ1-1, with a tentative D call TRBD1 (5 bases). The V gene's germline CDR1 is SNHLY and CDR2 FYNNEI. The CDR3 runs 16 residues. V was shortened by 4 bases and J by 0 bases, with 15 bases between the two germline ends. This CDR3 is CASSGQGRPMNTEAFF. CDR3 DNA sequence: TGTGCCAGCAGTGGTCAGGGAAGACCCATGAACACTGAAGCTTTCTTT.

J is TRBJ1-5 and V is TRBV7-9; D is possibly TRBD1 (5 bases). The CDR3 totals 15 residues. Per the germline V gene, CDR1 is SEHNR and CDR2 is FQNEAQ (reference sequence). V shed 0 bases and J shed 10 bases, with 16 bases lying between them. The CDR3 is CASSLAGDSQGPQHF. DNA of the CDR3: TGTGCCAGCAGCTTAGCCGGGGACTCCCAGGGACCCCAGCATTTT.